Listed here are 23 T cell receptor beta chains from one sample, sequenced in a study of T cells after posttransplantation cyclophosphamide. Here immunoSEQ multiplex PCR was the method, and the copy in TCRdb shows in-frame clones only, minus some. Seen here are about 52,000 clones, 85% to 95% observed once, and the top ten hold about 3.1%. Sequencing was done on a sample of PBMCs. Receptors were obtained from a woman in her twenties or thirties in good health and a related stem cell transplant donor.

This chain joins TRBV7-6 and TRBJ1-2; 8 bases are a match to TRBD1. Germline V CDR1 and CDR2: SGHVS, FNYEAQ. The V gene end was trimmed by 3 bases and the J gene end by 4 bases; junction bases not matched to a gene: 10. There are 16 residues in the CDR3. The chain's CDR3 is CASSLNPGTGSYGYTF. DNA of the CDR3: TGTGCCAGCAGCTTGAATCCCGGGACAGGCTCCTATGGCTACACCTTC.

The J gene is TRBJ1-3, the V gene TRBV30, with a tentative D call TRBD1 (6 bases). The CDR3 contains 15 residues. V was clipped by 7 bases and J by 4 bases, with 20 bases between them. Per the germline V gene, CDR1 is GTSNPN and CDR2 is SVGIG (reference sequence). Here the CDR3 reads CAFYATGGRGNTIYF. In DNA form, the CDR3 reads TGTGCCTTCTATGCGACAGGCGGGCGGGGAAACACCATATATTTT.

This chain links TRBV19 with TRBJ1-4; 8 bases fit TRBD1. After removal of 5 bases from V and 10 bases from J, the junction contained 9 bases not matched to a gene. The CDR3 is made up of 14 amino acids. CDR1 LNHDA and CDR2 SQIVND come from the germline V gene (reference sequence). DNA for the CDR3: TGTGCCAGTAGTGCCGGACAGGGAACAGGAAAACTGTTTTTT. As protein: CASSAGQGTGKLFF.

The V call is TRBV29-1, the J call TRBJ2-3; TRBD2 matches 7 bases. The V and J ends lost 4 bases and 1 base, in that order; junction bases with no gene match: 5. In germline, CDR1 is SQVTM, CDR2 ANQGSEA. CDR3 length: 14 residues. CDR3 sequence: CSVAMGGGTDTQYF. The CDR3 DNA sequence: TGCAGCGTTGCTATGGGAGGGGGCACAGATACGCAGTATTTT.

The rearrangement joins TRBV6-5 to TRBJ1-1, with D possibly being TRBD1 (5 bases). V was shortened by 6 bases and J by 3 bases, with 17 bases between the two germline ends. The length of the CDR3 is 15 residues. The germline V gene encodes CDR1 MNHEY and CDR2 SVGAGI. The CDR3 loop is CASRRTDRLYTEAFF. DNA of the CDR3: TGTGCCAGCAGAAGAACCGACAGACTCTACACTGAAGCTTTCTTT.

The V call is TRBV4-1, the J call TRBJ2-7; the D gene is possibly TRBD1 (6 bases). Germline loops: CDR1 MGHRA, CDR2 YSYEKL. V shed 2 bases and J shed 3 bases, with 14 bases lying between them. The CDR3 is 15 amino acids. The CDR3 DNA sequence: TGCGCCAGCAGCCAATGGGACAAGGCCAACTACGAGCAGTACTTC. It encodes CASSQWDKANYEQYF.

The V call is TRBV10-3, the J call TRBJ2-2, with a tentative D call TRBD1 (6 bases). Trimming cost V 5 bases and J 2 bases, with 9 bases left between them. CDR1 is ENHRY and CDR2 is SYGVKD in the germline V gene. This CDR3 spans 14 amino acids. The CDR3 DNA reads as TGTGCCATCAGTCGAGGGGGTAACACCGGGGAGCTGTTTTTT. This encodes CAISRGGNTGELFF.

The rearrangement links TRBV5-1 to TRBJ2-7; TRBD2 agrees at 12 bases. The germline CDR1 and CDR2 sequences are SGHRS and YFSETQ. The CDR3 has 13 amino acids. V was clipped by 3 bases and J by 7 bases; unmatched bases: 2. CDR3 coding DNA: TGCGCCAGCAGCTCTAGCGGGGGGGGTGAGCAGTACTTC. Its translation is CASSSSGGGEQYF.

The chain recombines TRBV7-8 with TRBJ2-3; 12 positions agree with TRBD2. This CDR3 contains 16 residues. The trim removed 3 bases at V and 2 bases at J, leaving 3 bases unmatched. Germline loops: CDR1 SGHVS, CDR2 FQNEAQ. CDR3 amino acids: CASSFRTSGTTDTQYF. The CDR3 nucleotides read TGTGCCAGCAGCTTTCGGACTAGCGGGACCACAGATACGCAGTATTTT.

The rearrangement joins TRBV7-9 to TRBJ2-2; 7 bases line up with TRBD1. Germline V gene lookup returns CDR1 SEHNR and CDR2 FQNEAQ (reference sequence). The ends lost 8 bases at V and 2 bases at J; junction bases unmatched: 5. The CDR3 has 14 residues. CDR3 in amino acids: CASSRQGNTGELFF. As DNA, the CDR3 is TGTGCCAGCTCTCGACAGGGCAACACCGGGGAGCTGTTTTTT.

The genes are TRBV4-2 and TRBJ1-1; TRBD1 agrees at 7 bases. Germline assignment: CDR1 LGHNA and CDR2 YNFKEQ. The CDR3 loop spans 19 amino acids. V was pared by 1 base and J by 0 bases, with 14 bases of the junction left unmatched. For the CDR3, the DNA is TGTGCCAGCAGCCAAGCGACAGGGCCCCGGATTATTATGAACACTGAAGCTTTCTTT. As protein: CASSQATGPRIIMNTEAFF.

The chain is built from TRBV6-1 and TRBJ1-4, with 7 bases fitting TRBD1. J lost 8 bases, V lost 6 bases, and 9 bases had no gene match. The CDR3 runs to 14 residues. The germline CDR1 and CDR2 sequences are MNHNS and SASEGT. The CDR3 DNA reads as TGTGCCAGCAGGACGGGAGGGGGCGCCGAAAAACTGTTTTTT. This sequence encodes CASRTGGGAEKLFF.

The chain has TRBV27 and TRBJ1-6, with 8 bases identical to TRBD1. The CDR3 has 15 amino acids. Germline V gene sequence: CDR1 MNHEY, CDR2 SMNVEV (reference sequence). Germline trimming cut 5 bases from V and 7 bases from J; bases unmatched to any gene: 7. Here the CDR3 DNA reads TGTGCCAGCAGTCCCCCGAGACAGGGGAATTCACCCCTCCACTTT. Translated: CASSPPRQGNSPLHF.

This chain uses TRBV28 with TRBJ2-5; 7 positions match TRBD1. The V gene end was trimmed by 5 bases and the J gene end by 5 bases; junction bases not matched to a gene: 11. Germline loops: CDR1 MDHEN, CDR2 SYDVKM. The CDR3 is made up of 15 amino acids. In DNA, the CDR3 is TGTGCCAGCAGTCCCCGAACAGGGGTGAAGGAGACCCAGTACTTC. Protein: CASSPRTGVKETQYF.

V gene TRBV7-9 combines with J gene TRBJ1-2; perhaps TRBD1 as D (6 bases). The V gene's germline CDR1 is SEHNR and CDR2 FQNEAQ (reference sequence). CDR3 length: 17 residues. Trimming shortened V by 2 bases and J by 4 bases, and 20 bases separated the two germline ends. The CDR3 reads CASSLRGQKVDFYGYTF. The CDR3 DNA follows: TGTGCCAGCAGCTTAAGAGGACAGAAAGTCGACTTCTATGGCTACACCTTC.

The CDR3 DNA reads TGTGCCAGTAGTATAACAACGTATAGCAATCAGCCCCAGCATTTT. Translated: CASSITTYSNQPQHF. The chain recombines TRBV19 with TRBJ1-5; unclear D gene. The CDR3 is 15 residues long. The germline CDR1 and CDR2 sequences are LNHDA and SQIVND (reference sequence). The V gene lost 2 bases and the J gene lost 0 bases, with 8 bases spanning the gap.

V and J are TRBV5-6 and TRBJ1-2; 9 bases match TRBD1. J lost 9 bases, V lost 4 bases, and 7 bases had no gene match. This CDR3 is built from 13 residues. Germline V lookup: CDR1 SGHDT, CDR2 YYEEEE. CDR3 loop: CASSARDRVSYTF. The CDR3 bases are TGTGCCAGCAGCGCCCGGGACAGGGTGAGCTACACCTTC.

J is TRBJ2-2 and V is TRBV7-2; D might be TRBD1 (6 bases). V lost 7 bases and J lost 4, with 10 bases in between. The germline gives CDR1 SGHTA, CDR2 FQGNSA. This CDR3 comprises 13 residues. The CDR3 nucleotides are TGTGCCAGCAAACAGGGTGGCACCGGGGAGCTGTTTTTT. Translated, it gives CASKQGGTGELFF.

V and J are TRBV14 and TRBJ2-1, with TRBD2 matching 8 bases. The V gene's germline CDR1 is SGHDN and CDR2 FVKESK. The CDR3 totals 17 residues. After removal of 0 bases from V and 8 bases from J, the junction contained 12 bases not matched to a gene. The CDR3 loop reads CASSQDGAGGGRYEQFF. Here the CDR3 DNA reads TGTGCCAGCAGCCAAGATGGGGCTGGCGGGGGGCGGTATGAGCAGTTCTTC.

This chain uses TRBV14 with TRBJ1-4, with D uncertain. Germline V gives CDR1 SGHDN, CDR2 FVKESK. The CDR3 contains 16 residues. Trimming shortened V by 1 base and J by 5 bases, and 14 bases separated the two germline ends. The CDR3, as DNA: TGTGCCAGCAGCCAAGGAGGAGGCCGGAAAAATGAAAAACTGTTTTTT. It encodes CASSQGGGRKNEKLFF.

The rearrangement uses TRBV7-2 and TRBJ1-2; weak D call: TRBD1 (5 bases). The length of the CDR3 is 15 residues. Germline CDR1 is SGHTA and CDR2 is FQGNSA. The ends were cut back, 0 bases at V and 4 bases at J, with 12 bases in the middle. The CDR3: CASSLAATGGYGYTF. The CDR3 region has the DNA TGTGCCAGCAGCTTAGCCGCAACCGGGGGCTATGGCTACACCTTC.

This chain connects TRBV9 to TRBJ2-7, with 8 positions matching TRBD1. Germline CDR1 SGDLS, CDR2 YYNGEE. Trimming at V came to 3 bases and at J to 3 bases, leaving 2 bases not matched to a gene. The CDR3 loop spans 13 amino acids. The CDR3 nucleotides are TGTGCCAGCAGCGATGGGACAGGCTACGAGCAGTACTTC. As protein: CASSDGTGYEQYF.

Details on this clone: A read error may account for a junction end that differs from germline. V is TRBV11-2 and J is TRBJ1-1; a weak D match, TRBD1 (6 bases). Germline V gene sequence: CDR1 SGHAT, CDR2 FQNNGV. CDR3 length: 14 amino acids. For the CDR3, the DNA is TGTGCCAGCAGCTCGCGGGGGCAGAACCCTGAAGCTTTCTTT. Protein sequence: CASSSRGQNPEAFF.